This T cell receptor (beta chain) stems from a study of tumor-infiltrating lymphocytes in primary liver carcinoma. This clonotype turned up a few times. Mismatch with germline at one junction end may stem from a read error. Reverse transcription of 500 to 650 ng total RNA with a constant-region primer produced TCR beta cDNA. Investigators got TCR beta libraries out of three nested multiplex PCR rounds, done with slightly modified ARM-PCR. A C-beta reverse primer and TRBV1-TRBV30 forward primers served in each of the first two PCR rounds, at 9 to 10 cycles apiece. Via MiXCR, TCRdb re-called the multiplex PCR reads, giving one row per CDR3 protein. Found here are some 130,000 distinct CDR3 sequences, roughly 70% of them singletons; the top ten hold 8.1%. Each 20-30 mg portion of unsorted bulk tissue served as the source for co-extraction of RNA and DNA. The CDR3 has 15 amino acids.

The V gene is TRBV12-3 or TRBV12-4, the J gene TRBJ2-5; 7 bases are a match to TRBD2. The sequence was obtained from a woman aged 60-70 years with primary liver carcinoma and hepatitis B virus infection. Sequenced material: tumor-adjacent normal liver tissue. This CDR3 reads CVSSLLRGYQETQYF. The CDR3 bases are TGTGTCAGCAGTTTATTGCGGGGGTACCAAGAGACCCAGTACTTC.